This paragraph covers one T cell receptor (beta chain) sequence. Its specificity is unknown. The source of the sample is a study of cytomegalovirus exposure and HLA in healthy donors. At the level of the study: The approximately 710 first-cohort repertoires and the 95 to 150 validation repertoires shared the same platform, a later analysis reported. Study findings and constraints: A few chains tied to CMV proved CMV antigen-specific in vitro. In the 130 or so validation repertoires, approximately 93% of cluster scores exceeded 0, per a later analysis. The dataset shows that most TCR sequences were rare, while some public TCRs occurred in many donors.

Profiled with immunoSEQ multiplex PCR; TCRdb holds only in-frame clones, not every one. The sample has some 70,000 clones, roughly 97% seen once. The CDR3 extends over 14 amino acids. Trimming took off 3 bases at V and 0 bases at J, with 6 bases between the two ends. Germline V CDR1 and CDR2: MNHEY, SMNVEV (reference sequence). The clonotype was recovered from a man aged 18 to 30 in good health and CMV-seronegative. This chain uses TRBV27 with TRBJ2-1, with unresolved D. The specimen sequenced was PBMCs. CDR3 sequence: CASSFGLSYNEQFF. The CDR3 DNA sequence: TGTGCCAGCAGTTTTGGGCTCTCCTACAATGAGCAGTTCTTC.